The clone carrying this T cell receptor (beta chain) has only a few counts. Antigen: not known. This sample is drawn from a study of T cells after yellow fever vaccination. Making TCR cDNA involved 5'RACE template switching, which added UMIs and a universal primer site. TCRdb re-called the 5' RACE reads through MiXCR, storing one row per CDR3 protein. This table has just under 600,000 distinct CDR3 sequences, about 13% appearing once. Broader study findings: Abundant bulk-population clonotypes could contaminate the FACS-sorted repertoires.

This sequence was found in a man aged 25 to 45 who received the YFV17D yellow fever vaccine. This specimen was PBMCs, taken on the day of the yellow fever booster vaccination.

CDR3 DNA: TGTGCCAGCAGCAAGGACAGGACCCAAGAGACCCAGTACTTC. Encoded protein: CASSKDRTQETQYF. The chain joins TRBV6-1 to TRBJ2-5; TRBD1 matches 7 bases. With V trimmed by 6 bases and J by 1 base, 5 bases remained unmatched. Per the germline V gene, CDR1 is MNHNS and CDR2 is SASEGT. CDR3 length equals 14 residues.